These 31 T cell receptor beta chains share one sample of origin, sequenced in a study of CD8+ T cells in alopecia areata. RNA extraction and reverse transcription yielded cDNA as sequencing template. Generated by immunoSEQ multiplex PCR, the TCRdb table keeps only in-frame clones and is missing some. The sample holds under 250,000 clones, around three fifths seen once. Here the sequenced sample was CD4+ T cells sorted from blood, taken at week 0. These receptors were obtained from a human donor with alopecia areata.

The rearrangement joins TRBV20-1 to TRBJ2-3; D is ambiguous. Germline-derived CDR1 and CDR2 are DFQATT and SNEGSKA (reference sequence). This CDR3 comprises 11 residues. V gave up 7 bases and J gave up 2 bases, with 7 bases separating them. The CDR3 DNA follows: TGCAGTGGGGCGGTCACAGATACGCAGTATTTT. This encodes CSGAVTDTQYF.

This clone was observed a few times. The genes are TRBV5-1 and TRBJ2-4, with D hard to call. The germline V and J ends were trimmed by 5 bases and 2 bases, with 5 bases remaining between them. This CDR3 has 12 amino acids. Germline V lookup: CDR1 SGHRS, CDR2 YFSETQ. CDR3 protein: CASSSTKNIQYF. For the CDR3, the DNA is TGCGCCAGCAGTTCGACCAAAAACATTCAGTACTTC.

This clone was counted between two and nine times. This chain's CDR3 is CAWSVQRAEQFF. CDR3 in DNA: TGTGCCTGGAGTGTACAGCGGGCTGAGCAGTTCTTC. The chain recombines TRBV30 with TRBJ2-1; D is possibly TRBD2 (6 bases). The V end lost 0 bases, the J end lost 9 bases, and 9 bases lay between the germline ends. The CDR3 has 12 residues. Germline loops: CDR1 GTSNPN, CDR2 SVGIG (reference sequence).

The chain carries TRBV15 and TRBJ1-5; perhaps TRBD1 as D (5 bases). CDR3 length equals 15 residues. Germline CDR1 reads LNHNV; CDR2 reads YYDKDF (reference sequence). V shed 0 bases and J shed 4 bases, with 10 bases lying between them. CDR3 nucleotide sequence: TGTGCCACCAGCAGAGATCGGGGCCTTAATCAGCCCCAGCATTTT. Residues: CATSRDRGLNQPQHF.

The chain carries TRBV2 and TRBJ1-2, with 7 bases lining up with TRBD1. In germline, CDR1 is SNHLY, CDR2 FYNNEI. This CDR3 has 13 amino acids. Trimming cost V 10 bases and J 4 bases; bases outside gene matches: 9. CDR3 protein: CAILPGQSYGYTF. The CDR3 bases are TGTGCCATCCTACCGGGACAGTCCTATGGCTACACCTTC.

V and J are TRBV25-1 and TRBJ1-1; D is possibly TRBD1 (6 bases). This CDR3 spans 14 amino acids. Between the trimmed V and J ends, which lost 7 bases and 0 bases, there was a span of 12 bases. The germline CDR1 and CDR2 sequences are MGHDK and SYGVNS. CDR3 DNA sequence: TGTGCCAGCACACCAGGGGCCATGAACACTGAAGCTTTCTTT. It codes for CASTPGAMNTEAFF. The whole variable domain, remainder taken from reference TRBV25-1 and TRBJ1-1, is EADIYQTPRYLVIGTGKKITLECSQTMGHDKMYWYQQDPGMELHLIHYSYGVNSTEKGDLSSESTVSRIRTEHFPLTLESARPSHTSQYLCASTPGAMNTEAFFGQGTRLTVV.

The CDR3 DNA follows: TGCAGTGCCGTCGGGGATACGCAGTATTTT. Its translation is CSAVGDTQYF. The V and J genes are TRBV20-1 and TRBJ2-3; no firm D call. This CDR3 is built from 10 residues. CDR1 and CDR2 from the germline V gene are DFQATT and SNEGSKA (reference sequence). V gave up 6 bases and J gave up 6 bases, with 7 bases separating them.

V and J are TRBV7-9 and TRBJ1-1, with D unclear. Trimming removed 3 bases at V and 0 bases at J, with 8 bases between. Germline assignment: CDR1 SEHNR and CDR2 FQNEAQ (reference sequence). The CDR3 has 14 amino acids. This CDR3 reads CASSFPVLNTEAFF. Here the CDR3 DNA reads TGTGCCAGCAGCTTCCCCGTTTTGAACACTGAAGCTTTCTTT.

This chain links TRBV5-5 with TRBJ2-7, with TRBD1 as a possible D gene (6 bases). Germline lookup yields CDR1 SGHKS and CDR2 YYEKEE (reference sequence). This CDR3 contains 14 residues. Deletions cut 2 bases from V and 0 bases from J, with 9 bases between. Here the CDR3 reads CASSFGQNSYEQYF. For the CDR3, the DNA is TGTGCCAGCAGCTTCGGACAGAACTCCTACGAGCAGTACTTC. Supplemented by reference TRBV5-5 and TRBJ2-7, the full variable domain reads DAGVTQSPTHLIKTRGQQVTLRCSPISGHKSVSWYQQVLGQGPQFIFQYYEKEERGRGNFPDRFSARQFPNYSSELNVNALLLGDSALYLCASSFGQNSYEQYFGPGTRLTVT.

This sequence joins TRBV29-1 and TRBJ2-2; D may be TRBD1 (6 bases). Germline CDR1 is SQVTM and CDR2 is ANQGSEA. Trimming shortened V by 8 bases and J by 4 bases, and 14 bases separated the two germline ends. The CDR3 totals 13 residues. The CDR3 DNA reads TGCAGCTATAGGGGGTCGGTCACCGGGGAGCTGTTTTTT. Its translation is CSYRGSVTGELFF.

This clone showed up just a few times. This CDR3 reads CASCSGSSYNEQFF. The CDR3 DNA reads TGTGCCAGCTGTAGCGGAAGCTCCTACAATGAGCAGTTCTTC. The V gene is TRBV6-6, the J gene TRBJ2-1; a weak D match, TRBD2 (6 bases). CDR3 length: 14 amino acids. Trimming removed 8 bases at V and 0 bases at J, with 11 bases between. Germline loops: CDR1 MNHNY, CDR2 SVGAGI (reference sequence).

The rearrangement uses TRBV27 and TRBJ2-5; D is uncertain. Trimming cost V 4 bases and J 1 base, with 1 base left between them. The length of the CDR3 is 11 residues. Looked up from germline, CDR1 is MNHEY and CDR2 is SMNVEV (reference sequence). Written as DNA, the CDR3 is TGTGCCAGCAGTTCCCAAGAGACCCAGTACTTC. As protein: CASSSQETQYF.

In its sample, this clone was seen a few times. The rearrangement links TRBV6-1 to TRBJ1-1, with 9 nucleotides matching TRBD1. CDR1 MNHNS and CDR2 SASEGT come from the germline V gene. J lost 0 bases, V lost 6 bases, and 5 bases had no gene match. The CDR3 is 15 residues long. The CDR3 loop reads CASSRDRALNTEAFF. CDR3 coding DNA: TGTGCCAGCAGCCGGGACAGGGCTTTGAACACTGAAGCTTTCTTT.

The chain has TRBV4-1 and TRBJ1-1; 8 nucleotides match TRBD1. Germline V gives CDR1 MGHRA, CDR2 YSYEKL. V was pared by 3 bases and J by 6 bases, with 3 bases of the junction left unmatched. This CDR3 has 13 amino acids. The DNA for the CDR3 is TGCGCCAGCAGCCAGAGGACAGGGTCTGAAGCTTTCTTT. Its translation is CASSQRTGSEAFF.

The rearrangement joins TRBV2 to TRBJ2-4; 10 positions match TRBD2. CDR1 is SNHLY, CDR2 FYNNEI, per germline. The CDR3 covers 18 residues. Unmatched junction bases numbered 10, after V lost 5 bases and J lost 0 bases. CDR3: CASSLRTSGPIAKNIQYF. CDR3 coding DNA: TGTGCCAGCAGTCTTCGGACTAGCGGTCCAATAGCCAAAAACATTCAGTACTTC. The variable domain in full, completed from reference TRBV2 and TRBJ2-4, reads EPEVTQTPSHQVTQMGQEVILRCVPISNHLYFYWYRQILGQKVEFLVSFYNNEISEKSEIFDDQFSVERPDGSNFTLKIRSTKLEDSAMYFCASSLRTSGPIAKNIQYFGAGTRLSVL.

About this clone itself: Other nucleotide sequences from this sample produce the same CDR3. This chain connects TRBV7-3 to TRBJ2-3, with a tentative D call TRBD1 (6 bases). Deletions cut 3 bases from V and 3 bases from J, with 7 bases between. The CDR3 is 13 amino acids. Germline lookup yields CDR1 SGHTA and CDR2 FQGTGA. The chain's CDR3 is CASSLQGTDTQYF. CDR3 nucleotides: TGTGCCAGCAGCTTGCAGGGGACAGATACGCAGTATTTT.

This chain uses TRBV4-1 with TRBJ1-4, with TRBD1 matching over 9 bases. The CDR3 has 15 amino acids. J lost 7 bases, V lost 3 bases, and 6 bases had no gene match. Germline-derived CDR1 and CDR2 are MGHRA and YSYEKL. The CDR3 region is CASSHPGTGSEKLFF. DNA for the CDR3: TGCGCCAGCAGCCACCCCGGGACAGGGTCTGAAAAACTGTTTTTT.

The CDR3 loop reads CASSQGVRREGQETQYF. The CDR3 DNA follows: TGCGCCAGCAGCCAAGGAGTCCGGCGGGAGGGGCAAGAGACCCAGTACTTC. The chain joins TRBV4-1 to TRBJ2-5, with 9 nucleotides matching TRBD2. The CDR3 runs 17 residues. J was trimmed by 2 bases and V by 1 base; bases with no gene match: 8. CDR1 and CDR2 (germline): MGHRA, YSYEKL.

CDR3 sequence reads: CASNGLAGGPLNEQFF. The CDR3 DNA sequence: TGTGCCAGCAATGGACTAGCGGGGGGGCCCCTCAATGAGCAGTTCTTC. The V gene is TRBV2, the J gene TRBJ2-1, with 15 bases aligning to TRBD2. The V and J ends lost 7 bases and 6 bases, in that order; junction bases with no gene match: 7. Germline-derived CDR1 and CDR2 are SNHLY and FYNNEI. The CDR3 contains 16 residues.

This clone has more than one count but fewer than ten. V usage is TRBV2 and J usage is TRBJ2-1; TRBD1 matches at 10 bases. Germline V gene data show CDR1 as SNHLY and CDR2 as FYNNEI. J was trimmed by 15 bases and V by 10 bases; bases with no gene match: 24. The CDR3 has 16 residues. CDR3 nucleotide sequence: TGTGCCACTAAGTTAGGAGGGACCGGGACAGGGGATTCCGGGTTCTTC. It specifies CATKLGGTGTGDSGFF.

The chain couples TRBV5-1 to TRBJ2-7; D may be TRBD1 or TRBD2 (6 bases each). CDR3 length: 13 amino acids. V lost 0 bases, J lost 12 bases, and 16 bases lay in between. Germline V gene sequence: CDR1 SGHRS, CDR2 YFSETQ. The CDR3 coding sequence is TGCGCCAGCAGCTTGGATCCACAGGGAGGAATGTACTTC. This sequence encodes CASSLDPQGGMYF.

This clone showed up just a few times. The J gene is TRBJ2-2, the V gene TRBV15, with 9 bases that match TRBD1. V was clipped by 3 bases and J by 3 bases; unmatched bases: 2. Germline V lookup: CDR1 LNHNV, CDR2 YYDKDF (reference sequence). The CDR3 contains 15 residues. The CDR3 region is CATSSRDRDTGELFF. The CDR3 DNA is TGTGCCACCAGCAGCCGGGACAGGGACACCGGGGAGCTGTTTTTT.

The CDR3 sequence: CASSRAGTGTYEQYF. The CDR3 nucleotides are TGTGCCAGCAGCCGTGCCGGGACAGGGACCTACGAGCAGTACTTC. The chain recombines TRBV7-3 with TRBJ2-7; 9 bases agree with TRBD1. CDR1 is SGHTA, CDR2 FQGTGA, per germline. Losses at the gene ends were 5 bases for V and 2 bases for J; bases not matched to a gene: 7. The CDR3 contains 15 residues.

The chain has TRBV5-4 and TRBJ1-1, with TRBD1 matching 7 bases. The germline V gene has CDR1 SGHNT and CDR2 YYREEE (reference sequence). The CDR3 loop spans 16 amino acids. After removal of 4 bases from V and 2 bases from J, the junction contained 11 bases not matched to a gene. The CDR3 DNA sequence: TGTGCCAGCAGCACTGGACAGGATGTTGTCAACACTGAAGCTTTCTTT. Its protein product is CASSTGQDVVNTEAFF.

This clone was observed once. This chain links TRBV5-1 with TRBJ2-7, with 12 bases identical to TRBD1. The CDR3 contains 16 residues. CDR1 and CDR2 (germline): SGHRS, YFSETQ. Trimming at V came to 2 bases and at J to 5 bases, leaving 8 bases not matched to a gene. The CDR3 DNA reads TGCGCCAGCAGCTTTCAGCCCGGGACAGGGGGCGACGAGCAGTACTTC. Protein product: CASSFQPGTGGDEQYF.

The V call is TRBV27, the J call TRBJ1-1; 8 bases align to TRBD1. Germline V lookup: CDR1 MNHEY, CDR2 SMNVEV (reference sequence). The CDR3 runs 14 residues. The V segment lost 6 bases and the J segment 2 bases; nucleotides outside the gene matches: 5. The CDR3 spells CASRTGVLNTEAFF. The CDR3 DNA follows: TGTGCCAGCAGGACAGGGGTATTAAACACTGAAGCTTTCTTT.

The chain has TRBV30 and TRBJ1-4; D uncertain. The V end was cut by 0 bases, the J end by 0 bases, with 5 bases between. The CDR3 contains 14 residues. CDR1 and CDR2 (germline): GTSNPN, SVGIG (reference sequence). In nucleotides, the CDR3 is TGTGCCTGGAGTGTAAAGGCAACTAATGAAAAACTGTTTTTT. Translated, it gives CAWSVKATNEKLFF.

The chain is built from TRBV6-1 and TRBJ2-7, with D uncertain. V lost 3 bases to trimming and J lost 7 bases, with 4 bases between them. Germline V gene sequence: CDR1 MNHNS, CDR2 SASEGT. The length of the CDR3 is 10 residues. The CDR3 sequence is CASSEGEQYF. The CDR3 bases are TGTGCCAGCAGTGAGGGGGAGCAGTACTTC.

The chain is built from TRBV30 and TRBJ2-3; TRBD2 might be the D (6 bases). Germline lookup yields CDR1 GTSNPN and CDR2 SVGIG (reference sequence). The V and J ends lost 4 bases and 2 bases respectively, with 16 bases between them. The CDR3 is 15 amino acids. The CDR3 DNA is TGTGCCTGGAACGCGTCTGGGGGGTCCACAGATACGCAGTATTTT. Encoded protein: CAWNASGGSTDTQYF.

As for this clone: At one of its ends the junction is not consistent with the germline gene, which may arise from a read error. The chain uses TRBV7-7 and TRBJ2-5, with D tentatively TRBD2 (5 bases). This CDR3 spans 13 amino acids. Looked up from germline, CDR1 is SSHAT and CDR2 is FNYEAQ (reference sequence). CDR3 region: CASSSSSEETQYF. CDR3 DNA: TGTGCTAGCAGCTCTAGCAGCGAAGAGACCCAGTACTTC.

This rearrangement joins TRBV15 to TRBJ1-4; maybe TRBD1 (5 bases). This CDR3 is built from 17 residues. CDR1 is LNHNV and CDR2 is YYDKDF in the germline V gene (reference sequence). V was shortened by 0 bases and J by 7 bases, with 18 bases between the two germline ends. CDR3 nucleotides: TGTGCCACCAGCAGAGATCGAAAAGGGCCGGGACGTGAAAAACTGTTTTTT. The encoded protein is CATSRDRKGPGREKLFF. Drawing the rest from reference TRBV15 and TRBJ1-4, the complete variable domain is DAMVIQNPRYQVTQFGKPVTLSCSQTLNHNVMYWYQQKSSQAPKLLFHYYDKDFNNEADTPDNFQSRRPNTSFCFLDIRSPGLGDTAMYLCATSRDRKGPGREKLFFGSGTQLSVL.